This section outlines one T cell receptor (beta chain) sequence together with its context. The CDR3 extends over 19 amino acids. Germline V lookup: CDR1 SNHLY, CDR2 FYNNEI. Trimming at V came to 3 bases and at J to 1 base, leaving 8 bases not matched to a gene. Clones were read by immunoSEQ multiplex PCR, and TCRdb kept only the in-frame ones, dropping some. The table has about 210,000 clones, 85% seen once. The sample comes from a study of blood T cell repertoires in COVID-19. Study context: Sites across the United States, Italy and Spain contributed samples from acute and convalescent COVID-19. The analysed material was cDNA or gDNA that came from T cells, B-cell-depleted T cells, or PBMCs.

Individuals aged 18 to 89 years were recruited from 20 to 25 US areas. Two negative PCRs, clearance, or symptom resolution characterized the recovered Cohort 3 donors. The origin of this receptor is a man aged 35 to 55 who had recovered from COVID-19. This chain joins TRBV2 and TRBJ2-3; TRBD2 matches at 15 bases. Sequencing was performed on PBMCs or T cells enriched from blood (not recorded which). This chain's CDR3 is CASSEVLGLAGGGTDTQYF. DNA of the CDR3: TGTGCCAGCAGTGAGGTCTTAGGACTAGCGGGGGGGGGCACAGATACGCAGTATTTT.